This TCR beta chain came from a study of shared clonotypes between healthy human individuals. General study results and limits: Against clonotypes common to all four donors, non-shared ones had lower generation probabilities. Since donors were few, the genetic and exposure-history diversity represented was limited. Naive CD4 clonotype sharing across several donors was about 5%.

The germline CDR1 and CDR2 sequences are MNHNY and SVGAGI (reference sequence). The CDR3 has 16 residues. The ends lost 2 bases at V and 2 bases at J; junction bases unmatched: 4. With respect to this clone: Its antigen is not identified.

Everyone who donated was a Caucasian adult who lived in Nashville, Tennessee. Assay: immunoSEQ multiplex PCR; the TCRdb copy retains only in-frame clones and omits some. The sample carries 600,000 to 750,000 clones, around 77% recorded once. The rearrangement uses TRBV6-6 and TRBJ2-7; 12 nucleotides agree with TRBD2. This clonotype was sampled from a woman in her twenties or thirties in good health. The material sequenced was memory CD4+ T cells sorted from blood. Subset: CD45RA-negative fraction. CDR3 protein: CASSYEASGRAYEQYF. In nucleotides, the CDR3 is TGTGCCAGCAGTTACGAGGCTAGCGGGAGGGCCTACGAGCAGTACTTC.